These 20 T cell receptor beta chains were all obtained from the same sample, sequenced in a study of vaccination effects on CD4 cells after COVID-19. This table comes from immunoSEQ multiplex PCR, and its TCRdb copy is limited to in-frame clones, with some not included. The table records some 35,000 clones, about two thirds of them present only once. Antigens for these TCRs are unknown. Antigen-specific CD4+ T cells were expanded (with viral peptide pools) by the ViraFEST assay ahead of sequencing. Following 10 days of culture, CD4+ T cells were isolated. The individual was infected with SARS-CoV-2 between March and December 2020, as confirmed by PCR. The sequencing used CD4+ T cells from PBMCs cultured with HCoV-NL63 spike peptides, collected before COVID-19 vaccination. All receptors derive from a human donor who had a prior SARS-CoV-2 infection.

This clone was counted only a few times. The chain has TRBV20-1 and TRBJ2-3; weak D call: TRBD1 (6 bases). The germline V and J ends were trimmed by 4 bases and 1 base, with 15 bases remaining between them. The CDR3 spans 15 residues. Germline V lookup: CDR1 DFQATT, CDR2 SNEGSKA (reference sequence). The CDR3 region is CSANDWDKGTDTQYF. CDR3 nucleotides: TGCAGTGCTAATGATTGGGACAAAGGCACAGATACGCAGTATTTT.

The chain couples TRBV30 to TRBJ1-2, with D perhaps matching TRBD1 (5 bases). Between the trimmed V and J ends, which lost 0 bases and 4 bases, there was a span of 15 bases. Per germline, CDR1 GTSNPN and CDR2 SVGIG (reference sequence). This CDR3 is built from 15 residues. CDR3 coding DNA: TGTGCCTGGAGTGTATCGTTCAGGGTTCCCTATGGCTACACCTTC. It yields the protein CAWSVSFRVPYGYTF.

This clone was detected a few times. The rearrangement uses TRBV5-1 and TRBJ2-7, with D tentatively TRBD1 (5 bases). CDR1 and CDR2 from the germline V gene are SGHRS and YFSETQ. V lost 0 bases, J lost 4 bases, and 14 bases lay in between. The CDR3 covers 15 residues. CDR3: CASSLAQAGLYEQYF. The CDR3 nucleotides are TGCGCCAGCAGCTTGGCCCAGGCAGGGCTGTACGAGCAGTACTTC.

In this sample, this clone turned up a few times. The rearrangement links TRBV7-2 to TRBJ2-1, with a possible D match to TRBD2 (6 bases). Germline V gene lookup returns CDR1 SGHTA and CDR2 FQGNSA. The V and J ends lost 1 base and 9 bases respectively, with 19 bases between them. CDR3 length equals 16 residues. In DNA, the CDR3 is TGTGCCAGCAGCTTAGATGGCGGGAAACTTGGTAGTGAGCAGTTCTTC. Translated, it gives CASSLDGGKLGSEQFF.

This sequence joins TRBV5-4 and TRBJ2-1; 8 nucleotides align to TRBD2. The V gene end was trimmed by 4 bases and the J gene end by 3 bases; junction bases not matched to a gene: 9. The CDR3 runs 16 residues. Per germline, CDR1 SGHNT and CDR2 YYREEE (reference sequence). CDR3 amino acids: CASSGRGGFDYNEQFF. CDR3 in DNA: TGTGCCAGCAGCGGGCGCGGGGGGTTCGACTACAATGAGCAGTTCTTC.

This rearrangement joins TRBV7-3 to TRBJ2-2; 10 bases fit TRBD2. J was trimmed by 7 bases and V by 5 bases; bases with no gene match: 4. Germline lookup yields CDR1 SGHTA and CDR2 FQGTGA. The CDR3 has 14 residues. Written as DNA, the CDR3 is TGTGCCAGCAGCAAGCGGGGGGGCGGCGGGGAGCTGTTTTTT. This translates into CASSKRGGGGELFF.

J is TRBJ1-4 and V is TRBV18, with D hard to call. Germline CDR1 reads KGHSH; CDR2 reads LQKENI. V dropped 3 bases and J dropped 2 bases, with 7 bases sitting between them. This CDR3 region has 14 residues. CDR3 nucleotides: TGTGCCAGCTCACCGGGGATGACTAATGAAAAACTGTTTTTT. It encodes CASSPGMTNEKLFF. Full variable domain (rest looked up from reference TRBV18 and TRBJ1-4): NAGVMQNPRHLVRRRGQEARLRCSPMKGHSHVYWYRQLPEEGLKFMVYLQKENIIDESGMPKERFSAEFPKEGPSILRIQQVVRGDSAAYFCASSPGMTNEKLFFGSGTQLSVL.

V gene TRBV5-6 combines with J gene TRBJ2-7, with a possible D match to TRBD1 (5 bases). The germline V gene has CDR1 SGHDT and CDR2 YYEEEE. CDR3 size: 14 residues. V shed 3 bases and J shed 2 bases, with 12 bases lying between them. CDR3 sequence: CASSSKTETYEQYF. The CDR3 DNA reads TGTGCCAGCAGCTCCAAGACAGAAACCTACGAGCAGTACTTC.

V is TRBV7-9 and J is TRBJ1-2; weak D call: TRBD1 (6 bases). The germline V gene has CDR1 SEHNR and CDR2 FQNEAQ (reference sequence). V dropped 5 bases and J dropped 2 bases, with 9 bases sitting between them. The CDR3 spans 13 residues. The CDR3 DNA is TGTGCCAGCAGCCGGGGACAAAACTATGGCTACACCTTC. Protein product: CASSRGQNYGYTF.

This clone turned up a few times. This rearrangement joins TRBV6-5 to TRBJ1-4; TRBD1 matches at 11 bases. This CDR3 is built from 15 residues. The germline V gene encodes CDR1 MNHEY and CDR2 SVGAGI. V dropped 5 bases and J dropped 7; count of bases not matched to a gene: 6. CDR3 amino acids: CASSLTGTGGEKLFF. The CDR3 nucleotides read TGTGCCAGCAGTCTCACCGGGACAGGGGGTGAAAAACTGTTTTTT.

The chain is built from TRBV5-1 and TRBJ2-3; 7 bases are shared with TRBD2. Germline assignment: CDR1 SGHRS and CDR2 YFSETQ. The CDR3 has 17 residues. V was pared by 0 bases and J by 6 bases, with 13 bases of the junction left unmatched. The CDR3 reads CASSLGLHQGLRDTQYF. The CDR3 bases are TGCGCCAGCAGCTTGGGGCTGCATCAGGGACTACGGGATACGCAGTATTTT.

J is TRBJ2-1 and V is TRBV18, with TRBD2 as a possible D gene (7 bases). From germline, CDR1 is KGHSH and CDR2 LQKENI. V shed 2 bases and J shed 4 bases, with 12 bases lying between them. The CDR3 consists of 15 residues. The CDR3 bases are TGTGCCAGCTCACCAGGACTAGGGGGGTACAATGAGCAGTTCTTC. This codes for CASSPGLGGYNEQFF.

This clone was seen just once. The J gene is TRBJ2-5, the V gene TRBV6-5; D remains ambiguous. Germline CDR1 reads MNHEY; CDR2 reads SVGAGI. Trimming removed 2 bases from V and 5 bases from J, with 12 bases in between. This CDR3 region has 14 residues. CDR3 in amino acids: CASSYHPEWETQYF. The CDR3 DNA is TGTGCCAGCAGTTACCATCCGGAATGGGAGACCCAGTACTTC.

V and J are TRBV5-1 and TRBJ1-5; 8 bases line up with TRBD1. The germline V gene has CDR1 SGHRS and CDR2 YFSETQ. Trimming cost V 1 base and J 6 bases; bases outside gene matches: 6. This CDR3 spans 15 amino acids. The chain's CDR3 is CASSLMTGELQPQHF. The CDR3 coding sequence is TGCGCCAGCAGCTTGATGACAGGGGAGCTTCAGCCCCAGCATTTT.

The chain uses TRBV14 and TRBJ2-1; D ambiguous. CDR1 SGHDN and CDR2 FVKESK come from the germline V gene. Trimming left V 1 base short and J 6 bases short, with 10 bases between. This CDR3 contains 14 residues. CDR3 nucleotides: TGTGCCAGCAGCCAAGCAAGGAATTTCAATGAGCAGTTCTTC. Translation: CASSQARNFNEQFF.

The genes are TRBV2 and TRBJ1-5; 9 bases map to TRBD1. The germline V gene encodes CDR1 SNHLY and CDR2 FYNNEI. Unmatched junction bases numbered 6, after V lost 4 bases and J lost 5 bases. The CDR3 sequence is 15 residues long. CDR3 loop: CASSAEQGADQPQHF. As DNA, the CDR3 is TGTGCCAGCAGTGCTGAACAGGGGGCAGATCAGCCCCAGCATTTT.

There are a few counts of this clone. The V and J genes are TRBV7-2 and TRBJ1-1, with TRBD1 as a possible D gene (6 bases). Trimming took off 2 bases at V and 5 bases at J, with 9 bases between the two ends. The length of the CDR3 is 13 residues. Germline CDR1 SGHTA, CDR2 FQGNSA. CDR3 DNA: TGTGCCAGCAGCTTATACCAGGGGACTGAAGCTTTCTTT. Translating gives CASSLYQGTEAFF.

The rearrangement joins TRBV9 to TRBJ2-7, with TRBD2 as a possible D gene (7 bases). CDR3 length: 16 residues. Trimming pared 3 bases from V and 5 bases from J, leaving 21 bases between. Germline CDR1 is SGDLS and CDR2 is YYNGEE. The CDR3 reads CASSADNWGGIDEQYF. Here the CDR3 DNA reads TGTGCCAGCAGCGCGGACAACTGGGGGGGCATCGACGAGCAGTACTTC.

The CDR3 DNA is TGCAGCGCGCGGGGGACACATACGCAGTATTTT. Its translation: CSARGTHTQYF. V gene TRBV20-1 combines with J gene TRBJ2-3; the D gene is possibly TRBD2 (7 bases). Germline V CDR1 and CDR2: DFQATT, SNEGSKA (reference sequence). The CDR3 is 11 amino acids.

The genes are TRBV7-2 and TRBJ2-1; 10 bases fit TRBD2. The CDR3 extends over 15 amino acids. The germline CDR1 and CDR2 sequences are SGHTA and FQGNSA. J lost 8 bases, V lost 3 bases, and 7 bases had no gene match. Written as DNA, the CDR3 is TGTGCCAGCAGCTTCAGCGGGGGGGCCTGGGATGAGCAGTTCTTC. It is translated as CASSFSGGAWDEQFF. The full variable domain, in which reference TRBV7-2 and TRBJ2-1 provide the parts outside the CDR3, is GAGVSQSPSNKVTEKGKDVELRCDPISGHTALYWYRQSLGQGLEFLIYFQGNSAPDKSGLPSDRFSAERTGGSVSTLTIQRTQQEDSAVYLCASSFSGGAWDEQFFGPGTRLTVL.